A single sample gave rise to the 2 T cell receptor beta chains below, sequenced in a study of blood T cell repertoires in COVID-19. Sequencing used immunoSEQ multiplex PCR; TCRdb keeps in-frame clones, though not all of them. This table has tens of thousands of clones, 79% appearing once. The sequencing input was peripheral blood. Receptors were obtained from a man in his 70s with acute or convalescent COVID-19.

The rearrangement links TRBV11-2 to TRBJ2-7; 13 bases map to TRBD2. The length of the CDR3 is 14 residues. With V trimmed by 5 bases and J by 4 bases, 2 bases remained unmatched. Germline assignment: CDR1 SGHAT and CDR2 FQNNGV. CDR3 nucleotides: TGTGCCAGCAGCCGACTAGCGGGGGGTTACGAGCAGTACTTC. Its translation is CASSRLAGGYEQYF.

The chain combines TRBV4-1 with TRBJ2-1, with D unresolved. Germline V gene sequence: CDR1 MGHRA, CDR2 YSYEKL. This CDR3 has 13 residues. With 3 bases removed from V and 4 bases from J, the gap between germline ends came to 7 bases. The CDR3 DNA reads TGCGCCAGCAGCCATCGTTTATACAATGAGCAGTTCTTC. Its protein is CASSHRLYNEQFF.